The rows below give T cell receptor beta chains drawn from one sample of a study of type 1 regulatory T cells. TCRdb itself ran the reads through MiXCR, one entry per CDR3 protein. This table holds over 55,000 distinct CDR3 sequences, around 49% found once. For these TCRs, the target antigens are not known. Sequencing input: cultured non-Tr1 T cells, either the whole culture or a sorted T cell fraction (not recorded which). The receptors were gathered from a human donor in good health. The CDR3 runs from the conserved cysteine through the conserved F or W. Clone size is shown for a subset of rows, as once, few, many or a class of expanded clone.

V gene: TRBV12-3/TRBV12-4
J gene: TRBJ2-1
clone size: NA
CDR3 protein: CASSSAGLSARQQFF

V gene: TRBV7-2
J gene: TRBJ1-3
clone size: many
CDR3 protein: CASSSRAAGNTIYF

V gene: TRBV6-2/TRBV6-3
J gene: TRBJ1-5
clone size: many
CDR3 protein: CATLGQGNQPQHF

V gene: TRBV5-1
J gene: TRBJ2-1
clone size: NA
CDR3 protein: CATTRGLAGYNEQFF

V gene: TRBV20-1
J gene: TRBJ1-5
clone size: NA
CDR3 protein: CSAIGKENQPQHF

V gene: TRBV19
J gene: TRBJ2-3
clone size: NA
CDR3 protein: CASSIRAGGTDTQYF

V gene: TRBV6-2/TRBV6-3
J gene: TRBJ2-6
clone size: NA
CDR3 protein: CASSYEVGANVLTF

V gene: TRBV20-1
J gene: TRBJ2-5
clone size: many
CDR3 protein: CSATTNEVFAETQYF

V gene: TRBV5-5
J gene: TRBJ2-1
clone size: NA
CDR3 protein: CASSKGRGNEQFF

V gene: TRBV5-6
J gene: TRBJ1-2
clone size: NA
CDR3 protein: CASSLSAGGPNYGYTF

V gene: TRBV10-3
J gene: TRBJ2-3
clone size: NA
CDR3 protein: CAIRGSTDTQYF

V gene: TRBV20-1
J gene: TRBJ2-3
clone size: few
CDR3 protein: CSAPPTGPKIFNTQYF

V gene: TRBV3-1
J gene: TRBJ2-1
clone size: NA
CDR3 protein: CASSQGRTSGGSYNEQFF

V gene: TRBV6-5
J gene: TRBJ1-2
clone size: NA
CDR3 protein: CASGQNLNYGYTF

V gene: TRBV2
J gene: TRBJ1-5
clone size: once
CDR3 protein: CASSEGTGPQPQHF

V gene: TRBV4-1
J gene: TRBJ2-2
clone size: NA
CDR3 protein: CASSLYTGEGFAGELFF

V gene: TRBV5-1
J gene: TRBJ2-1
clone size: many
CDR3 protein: CASSWAGLAGVYNEQFF